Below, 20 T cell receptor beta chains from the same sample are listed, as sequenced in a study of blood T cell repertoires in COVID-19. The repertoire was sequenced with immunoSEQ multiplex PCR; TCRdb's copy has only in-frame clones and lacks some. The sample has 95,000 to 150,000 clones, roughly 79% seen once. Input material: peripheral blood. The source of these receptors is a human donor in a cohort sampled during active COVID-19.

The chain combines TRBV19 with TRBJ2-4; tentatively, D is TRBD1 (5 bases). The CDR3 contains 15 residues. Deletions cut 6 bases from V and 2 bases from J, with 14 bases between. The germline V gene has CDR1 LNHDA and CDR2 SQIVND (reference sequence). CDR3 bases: TGTGCCAGTAGCCAGTCCAGGGTGTCCAAAAACATTCAGTACTTC. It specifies CASSQSRVSKNIQYF.

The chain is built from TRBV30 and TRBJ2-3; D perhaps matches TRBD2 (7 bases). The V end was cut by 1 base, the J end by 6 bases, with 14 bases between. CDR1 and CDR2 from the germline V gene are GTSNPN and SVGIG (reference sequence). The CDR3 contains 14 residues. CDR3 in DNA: TGTGCCTGGAGTGGAGGGGGGGACCGGGATACGCAGTATTTT. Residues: CAWSGGGDRDTQYF.

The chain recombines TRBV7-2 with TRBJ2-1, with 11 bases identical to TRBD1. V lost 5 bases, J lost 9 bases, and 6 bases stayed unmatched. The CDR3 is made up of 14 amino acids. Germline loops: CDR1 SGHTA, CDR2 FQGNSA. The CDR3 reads CASSMDRGRGEQFF. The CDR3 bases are TGTGCCAGCAGCATGGACAGGGGGCGCGGTGAGCAGTTCTTC. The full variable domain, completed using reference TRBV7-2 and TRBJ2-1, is GAGVSQSPSNKVTEKGKDVELRCDPISGHTALYWYRQSLGQGLEFLIYFQGNSAPDKSGLPSDRFSAERTGGSVSTLTIQRTQQEDSAVYLCASSMDRGRGEQFFGPGTRLTVL.

The CDR3 nucleotides read TGTGCCAGTATATCCACCCGGACAGGAGTCTATGGCTACACCTTC. Its translation is CASISTRTGVYGYTF. This rearrangement joins TRBV19 to TRBJ1-2; 7 nucleotides match TRBD1. Trimming cost V 7 bases and J 4 bases; bases outside gene matches: 12. This CDR3 contains 15 residues. Per germline, CDR1 LNHDA and CDR2 SQIVND (reference sequence).

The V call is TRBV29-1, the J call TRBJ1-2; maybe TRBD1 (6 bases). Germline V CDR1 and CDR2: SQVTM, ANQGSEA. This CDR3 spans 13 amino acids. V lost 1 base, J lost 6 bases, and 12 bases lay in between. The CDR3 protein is CSVEGTDLHGYTF. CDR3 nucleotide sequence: TGCAGCGTTGAAGGGACAGACCTGCATGGCTACACCTTC.

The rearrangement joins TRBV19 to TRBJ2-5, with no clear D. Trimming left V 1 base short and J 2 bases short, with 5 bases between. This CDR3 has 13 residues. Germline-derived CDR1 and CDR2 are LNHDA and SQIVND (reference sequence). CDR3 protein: CASSIARQETQYF. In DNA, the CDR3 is TGTGCCAGTAGTATAGCGCGTCAAGAGACCCAGTACTTC.

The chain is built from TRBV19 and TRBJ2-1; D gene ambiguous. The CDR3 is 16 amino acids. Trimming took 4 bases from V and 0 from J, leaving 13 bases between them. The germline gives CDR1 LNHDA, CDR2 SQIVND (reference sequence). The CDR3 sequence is CASSTASWSSYNEQFF. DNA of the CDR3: TGTGCCAGTAGTACTGCCTCATGGAGCTCCTACAATGAGCAGTTCTTC. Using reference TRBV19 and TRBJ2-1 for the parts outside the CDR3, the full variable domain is DGGITQSPKYLFRKEGQNVTLSCEQNLNHDAMYWYRQDPGQGLRLIYYSQIVNDFQKGDIAEGYSVSREKKESFPLTVTSAQKNPTAFYLCASSTASWSSYNEQFFGPGTRLTVL.

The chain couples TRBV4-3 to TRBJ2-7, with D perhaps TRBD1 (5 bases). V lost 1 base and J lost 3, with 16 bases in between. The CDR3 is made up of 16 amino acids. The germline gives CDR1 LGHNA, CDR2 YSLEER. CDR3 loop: CASSQGLDSPRYEQYF. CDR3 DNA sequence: TGCGCCAGCAGCCAAGGCTTAGACAGTCCACGCTACGAGCAGTACTTC.

CDR3 amino acids: CASSLGGAGADTQYF. CDR3 coding DNA: TGTGCCAGCAGTCTCGGGGGGGCCGGGGCAGATACGCAGTATTTT. The chain employs TRBV6-5 and TRBJ2-3, with TRBD2 matching over 8 bases. Trimming cost V 5 bases and J 4 bases; bases outside gene matches: 8. The CDR3 totals 15 residues. The V gene's germline CDR1 is MNHEY and CDR2 SVGAGI.

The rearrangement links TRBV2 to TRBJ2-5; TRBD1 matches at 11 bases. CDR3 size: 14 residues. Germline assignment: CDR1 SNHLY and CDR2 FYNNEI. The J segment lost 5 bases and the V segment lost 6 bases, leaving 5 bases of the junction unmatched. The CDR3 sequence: CASRWTGGKETQYF. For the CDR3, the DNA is TGTGCCAGCAGGTGGACAGGGGGCAAGGAGACCCAGTACTTC. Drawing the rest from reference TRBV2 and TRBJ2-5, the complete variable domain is EPEVTQTPSHQVTQMGQEVILRCVPISNHLYFYWYRQILGQKVEFLVSFYNNEISEKSEIFDDQFSVERPDGSNFTLKIRSTKLEDSAMYFCASRWTGGKETQYFGPGTRLLVL.

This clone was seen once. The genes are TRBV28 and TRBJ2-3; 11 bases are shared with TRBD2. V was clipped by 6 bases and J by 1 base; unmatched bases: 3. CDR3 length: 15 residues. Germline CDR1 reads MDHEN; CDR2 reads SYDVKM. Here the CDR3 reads CASRLAGARTDTQYF. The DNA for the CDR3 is TGTGCCAGCAGACTAGCGGGGGCGCGCACAGATACGCAGTATTTT.

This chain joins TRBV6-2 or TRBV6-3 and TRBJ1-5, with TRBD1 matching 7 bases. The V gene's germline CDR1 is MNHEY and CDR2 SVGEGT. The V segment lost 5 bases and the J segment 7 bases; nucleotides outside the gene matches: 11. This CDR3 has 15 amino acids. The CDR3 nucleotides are TGTGCCAGCAGTAGTCGACAGGGCGGTGACCAGCCCCAGCATTTT. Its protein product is CASSSRQGGDQPQHF.

The CDR3 DNA follows: TGCGCCAGCAGCCAAGATTATAGCGGGAACTACGAGCAGTACTTC. Its translation is CASSQDYSGNYEQYF. The chain employs TRBV4-3 and TRBJ2-7, with 8 bases lining up with TRBD2. V lost 0 bases, J lost 3 bases, and 4 bases stayed unmatched. Per germline, CDR1 LGHNA and CDR2 YSLEER. The CDR3 is 15 amino acids.

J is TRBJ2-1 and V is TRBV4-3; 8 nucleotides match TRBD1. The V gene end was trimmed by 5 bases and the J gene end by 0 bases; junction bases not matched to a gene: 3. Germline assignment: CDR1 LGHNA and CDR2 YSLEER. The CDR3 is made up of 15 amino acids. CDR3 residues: CASSSTGGSYNEQFF. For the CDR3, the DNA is TGCGCCAGCAGCTCCACAGGGGGCTCCTACAATGAGCAGTTCTTC.

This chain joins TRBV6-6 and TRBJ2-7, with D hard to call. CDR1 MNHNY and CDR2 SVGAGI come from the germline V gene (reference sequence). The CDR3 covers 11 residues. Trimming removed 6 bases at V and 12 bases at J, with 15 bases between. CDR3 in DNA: TGTGCCAGCAGCTACGGCCCTGGTCGGTACTTC. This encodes CASSYGPGRYF.

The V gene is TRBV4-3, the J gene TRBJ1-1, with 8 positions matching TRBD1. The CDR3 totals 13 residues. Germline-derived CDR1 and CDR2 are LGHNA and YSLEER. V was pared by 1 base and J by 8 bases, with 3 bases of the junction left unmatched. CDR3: CASSQGRDREAFF. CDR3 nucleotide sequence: TGCGCCAGCAGCCAAGGCCGGGACAGGGAAGCTTTCTTT.

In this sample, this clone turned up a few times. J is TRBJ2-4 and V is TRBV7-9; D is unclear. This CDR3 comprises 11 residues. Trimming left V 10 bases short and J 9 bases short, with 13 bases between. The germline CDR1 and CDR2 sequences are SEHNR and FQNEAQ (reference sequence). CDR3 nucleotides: TGTGCCATCTTAGCCATGGGCATTCAGTACTTC. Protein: CAILAMGIQYF.

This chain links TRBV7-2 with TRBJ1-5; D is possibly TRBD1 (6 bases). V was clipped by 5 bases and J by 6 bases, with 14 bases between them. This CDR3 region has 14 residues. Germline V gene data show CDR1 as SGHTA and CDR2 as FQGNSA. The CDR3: CASSQEGGFQPQHF. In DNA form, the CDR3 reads TGTGCCAGCAGCCAGGAAGGGGGTTTTCAGCCCCAGCATTTT.

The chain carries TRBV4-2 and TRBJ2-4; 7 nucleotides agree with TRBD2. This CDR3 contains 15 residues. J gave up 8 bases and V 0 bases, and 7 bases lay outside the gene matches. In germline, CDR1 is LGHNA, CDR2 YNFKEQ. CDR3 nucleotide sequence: TGTGCCAGCAGCCAAGAATGGGGTCGGGGGGACATTCAGTACTTC. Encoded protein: CASSQEWGRGDIQYF.

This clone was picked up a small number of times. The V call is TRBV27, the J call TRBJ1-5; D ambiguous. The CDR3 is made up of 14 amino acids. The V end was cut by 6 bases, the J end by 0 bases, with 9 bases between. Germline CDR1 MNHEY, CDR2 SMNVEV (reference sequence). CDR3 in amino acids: CASSPQNSNQPQHF. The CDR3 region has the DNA TGTGCCAGCAGCCCACAGAATAGCAATCAGCCCCAGCATTTT.